What follows are 21 T cell receptor beta chains derived from one specimen sequenced in a study of memory CD4+ T cells and cytomegalovirus serostatus (dated by TCRdb to between 2018 and 2021). The method was the immunoSEQ multiplex PCR assay. Not all clones reach the TCRdb copy of this immuneACCESS table, which keeps in-frame sequences only. Checked studies attribute under half of the gap to unresolved V genes and leave the rest unexplained. The sample data list approximately 70,000 clones, and about 80% of these were observed just once. The ten largest make up approximately 4.5% of the sample. A FACSAria II was used to sort memory CD4+ T cells, defined as single viable CD3+CD4+CD8-CD45RO+ cells. Sequencing was carried out using memory CD4+ T cells from blood. These receptors came from an adult in good health and CMV-seropositive.

This chain links TRBV5-1 with TRBJ2-7; 7 bases are a match to TRBD1. The CDR3 is made up of 14 amino acids. The V and J ends lost 0 bases and 2 bases, in that order; junction bases with no gene match: 2. Germline CDR1 reads SGHRS; CDR2 reads YFSETQ. The CDR3, as DNA: TGCGCCAGCAGCTTGGCCCAGGGGGCCTACGAGCAGTACTTC. The encoded protein is CASSLAQGAYEQYF.

The chain recombines TRBV18 with TRBJ2-3, with D unresolved. The CDR3 sequence is 14 residues long. Per germline, CDR1 KGHSH and CDR2 LQKENI. Between the trimmed V and J ends, which lost 2 bases and 1 base, there was a span of 7 bases. The CDR3 DNA follows: TGTGCCAGCTCACCAACGCTCGGCACAGATACGCAGTATTTT. Residues: CASSPTLGTDTQYF.

The chain recombines TRBV7-8 with TRBJ2-5; no reliable D call. Per germline, CDR1 SGHVS and CDR2 FQNEAQ. V was pared by 5 bases and J by 3 bases, with 13 bases between. The CDR3 is 14 residues long. CDR3 amino acids: CASSPLRWEETQYF. As DNA, the CDR3 is TGTGCCAGCAGCCCCCTGCGGTGGGAAGAGACCCAGTACTTC. Full variable domain (missing parts from reference TRBV7-8 and TRBJ2-5): GAGVSQSPRYKVAKRGQDVALRCDPISGHVSLFWYQQALGQGPEFLTYFQNEAQLDKSGLPSDRFFAERPEGSVSTLKIQRTQQEDSAVYLCASSPLRWEETQYFGPGTRLLVL.

This rearrangement joins TRBV18 to TRBJ1-1, with 7 bases that match TRBD1. The germline V gene has CDR1 KGHSH and CDR2 LQKENI. The CDR3 spans 15 residues. The ends lost 3 bases at V and 7 bases at J; junction bases unmatched: 11. The CDR3 nucleotides are TGTGCCAGCTCACCGTACCTGGCACAGGGGAGTGAAGCTTTCTTT. Protein sequence: CASSPYLAQGSEAFF.

The rearrangement uses TRBV4-1 and TRBJ2-4; tentative D call: TRBD2 (6 bases). The CDR3 is 18 residues long. Germline V gene sequence: CDR1 MGHRA, CDR2 YSYEKL. The ends were cut back, 0 bases at V and 9 bases at J, with 24 bases in the middle. In DNA form, the CDR3 reads TGCGCCAGCAGCCAAGAGAAGGCTCAAGGGGCTTTGGGGGGCATTCAGTACTTC. Protein product: CASSQEKAQGALGGIQYF.

The genes are TRBV27 and TRBJ1-4, with D perhaps matching TRBD1 (5 bases). With 5 bases removed from V and 3 bases from J, the gap between germline ends came to 10 bases. The CDR3 has 14 amino acids. Germline CDR1 MNHEY, CDR2 SMNVEV (reference sequence). The CDR3 nucleotides are TGTGCCAGCAGTCCCCGGGGGGCTAATGAAAAACTGTTTTTT. Translated, it gives CASSPRGANEKLFF.

The CDR3 region has the DNA TGTGCCAGCAGCGTAGGGGCAGGGGAGTCCTACGAGCAGTACTTC. It is translated as CASSVGAGESYEQYF. The chain recombines TRBV9 with TRBJ2-7, with a weak D call TRBD1 (6 bases). V was shortened by 0 bases and J by 1 base, with 11 bases between the two germline ends. The CDR3 has 15 residues. Germline V gene sequence: CDR1 SGDLS, CDR2 YYNGEE.

This clone was found a few times. This chain connects TRBV7-6 to TRBJ2-5; D is undetermined. V dropped 5 bases and J dropped 5 bases, with 12 bases sitting between them. In germline, CDR1 is SGHVS, CDR2 FNYEAQ. This CDR3 spans 13 amino acids. CDR3 residues: CASSPGLGETQYF. CDR3 in DNA: TGTGCCAGCAGCCCCGGGCTAGGGGAGACCCAGTACTTC. Filled out from reference TRBV7-6 and TRBJ2-5, the complete variable domain reads GAGVSQSPRYKVTKRGQDVALRCDPISGHVSLYWYRQALGQGPEFLTYFNYEAQQDKSGLPNDRFSAERPEGSISTLTIQRTEQRDSAMYRCASSPGLGETQYFGPGTRLLVL.

The V call is TRBV11-2, the J call TRBJ2-5, with TRBD2 matching 7 bases. The CDR3 is 15 amino acids. Germline CDR1 and CDR2: SGHAT and FQNNGV. The J segment lost 0 bases and the V segment lost 5 bases, leaving 6 bases of the junction unmatched. The CDR3 sequence: CASSRLLANQETQYF. DNA for the CDR3: TGTGCCAGCAGCCGTTTACTAGCGAACCAAGAGACCCAGTACTTC. Full variable domain (rest looked up from reference TRBV11-2 and TRBJ2-5): EAGVAQSPRYKIIEKRQSVAFWCNPISGHATLYWYQQILGQGPKLLIQFQNNGVVDDSQLPKDRFSAERLKGVDSTLKIQPAKLEDSAVYLCASSRLLANQETQYFGPGTRLLVL.

V is TRBV30 and J is TRBJ1-1; D uncertain. The V gene lost 3 bases and the J gene lost 1 base, with 9 bases spanning the gap. Germline CDR1 reads GTSNPN; CDR2 reads SVGIG (reference sequence). The CDR3 length is 13 residues. CDR3 nucleotides: TGTGCCTGGAGGCGGGGTGGGAACACTGAAGCTTTCTTT. Translating gives CAWRRGGNTEAFF.

The chain is built from TRBV5-6 and TRBJ2-7; D possibly corresponds to TRBD1 (6 bases). This CDR3 has 15 amino acids. Germline CDR1 and CDR2: SGHDT and YYEEEE. V lost 0 bases, J lost 4 bases, and 14 bases lay in between. CDR3 amino acids: CASSLVAGDRYEQYF. In nucleotides, the CDR3 is TGTGCCAGCAGCTTGGTCGCAGGGGATCGGTACGAGCAGTACTTC.

J is TRBJ1-2 and V is TRBV28, with D possibly matching TRBD1 (5 bases). Germline V gene sequence: CDR1 MDHEN, CDR2 SYDVKM. The CDR3 contains 12 residues. Trimming shortened V by 5 bases and J by 4 bases, and 8 bases separated the two germline ends. CDR3 nucleotides: TGTGCCAGCAGTGCGGACACCTATGGCTACACCTTC. Protein: CASSADTYGYTF.

This chain joins TRBV6-4 and TRBJ2-2, with 11 bases identical to TRBD2. Germline lookup yields CDR1 MRHNA and CDR2 SNTAGT. V lost 6 bases to trimming and J lost 5 bases; unmatched junction nucleotides: 5. CDR3 length: 15 amino acids. The CDR3 is CASSPLAGGTGELFF. In DNA form, the CDR3 reads TGTGCCAGCAGCCCTCTAGCGGGAGGAACCGGGGAGCTGTTTTTT.

The chain links TRBV13 to TRBJ1-1, with D perhaps matching TRBD1 (6 bases). V lost 5 bases and J lost 9, with 19 bases in between. CDR3 length: 14 residues. The germline gives CDR1 PRHDT, CDR2 FYEKMQ (reference sequence). The CDR3 is CASSQLDRPLQAFF. The CDR3, as DNA: TGTGCCAGCAGCCAACTAGACAGGCCTCTACAAGCTTTCTTT.

The rearrangement joins TRBV27 to TRBJ2-7, with D possibly matching TRBD1 (6 bases). The CDR3 has 16 amino acids. The V and J ends lost 2 bases and 3 bases respectively, with 17 bases between them. The germline gives CDR1 MNHEY, CDR2 SMNVEV (reference sequence). CDR3 sequence reads: CASSLQGTRVSYEQYF. Written as DNA, the CDR3 is TGTGCCAGCAGTTTACAGGGGACCAGAGTCAGCTACGAGCAGTACTTC.

The chain couples TRBV2 to TRBJ1-2, with TRBD1 as a possible D gene (6 bases). The germline CDR1 and CDR2 sequences are SNHLY and FYNNEI. This CDR3 is built from 15 residues. V was cut by 2 bases and J by 8 bases, with 18 bases left in between. The CDR3 loop is CASSEIGAGAGGYTF. The DNA for the CDR3 is TGTGCCAGCAGTGAAATAGGGGCAGGGGCAGGGGGCTACACCTTC.

This clone was seen more than once but under ten times. The chain joins TRBV10-1 to TRBJ1-5, with D perhaps matching TRBD1 (6 bases). CDR1 and CDR2 (germline): WNHNN, SYGVQD (reference sequence). Between the trimmed V and J ends, which lost 2 bases and 0 bases, there was a span of 8 bases. The CDR3 covers 15 residues. CDR3 DNA: TGCGCCAGCAGTGAGGACAGGCCTAGCAATCAGCCCCAGCATTTT. It specifies CASSEDRPSNQPQHF.

The chain couples TRBV11-2 to TRBJ2-6; D is possibly TRBD1 (6 bases). This CDR3 region has 16 residues. The ends were cut back, 5 bases at V and 2 bases at J, with 13 bases in the middle. Germline assignment: CDR1 SGHAT and CDR2 FQNNGV. The CDR3 protein is CASSGGPSPGANVLTF. The CDR3 region has the DNA TGTGCCAGCAGCGGGGGCCCCTCGCCTGGGGCCAACGTCCTGACTTTC.

The chain employs TRBV6-5 and TRBJ2-7, with D possibly being TRBD2 (5 bases). Deletions cut 2 bases from V and 5 bases from J, with 13 bases between. This CDR3 is 14 amino acids long. Germline V gene data show CDR1 as MNHEY and CDR2 as SVGAGI. This chain's CDR3 is CASSYRGAGDEQYF. CDR3 DNA: TGTGCCAGCAGTTACCGGGGAGCCGGGGACGAGCAGTACTTC.

The table lists this clone with a count of one. The genes are TRBV7-8 and TRBJ2-7; 10 bases agree with TRBD2. With V trimmed by 5 bases and J by 4 bases, 5 bases remained unmatched. Germline V gene data show CDR1 as SGHVS and CDR2 as FQNEAQ. CDR3 length: 14 amino acids. The CDR3 region has the DNA TGTGCCAGCAGCCAATTGACTAGCGGGTACGAGCAGTACTTC. Amino acid sequence: CASSQLTSGYEQYF.

In this sample, this clone turned up a few times. This rearrangement joins TRBV19 to TRBJ1-4; D might be TRBD1 (6 bases). The CDR3 has 13 residues. V lost 6 bases, J lost 8 bases, and 13 bases lay in between. From germline, CDR1 is LNHDA and CDR2 SQIVND (reference sequence). For the CDR3, the DNA is TGTGCCAGTAGCCGGGACACCGACGAAAAACTGTTTTTT. Its protein product is CASSRDTDEKLFF.